A few counts support the clone carrying this T cell receptor (beta chain). The sample is drawn from a study of identical twins. A universal primer site was incorporated via template switching, and the cDNA contained unique molecular identifiers. TCRdb passed the 5' RACE reads through MiXCR, listing each CDR3 protein once. The data contain a few hundred thousand distinct CDR3 sequences, over 9% of them seen just once; the ten biggest clones take up roughly 7%. The V gene end was trimmed by 6 bases and the J gene end by 1 base; junction bases not matched to a gene: 5. The CDR3 length is 15 residues. The sample was also reused in another study, on yellow fever vaccine responses in identical twins.

The chain uses TRBV12-3 or TRBV12-4 and TRBJ2-2; 7 nucleotides agree with TRBD1. The sequenced material came from CD8+ T cells sorted from blood. This TCR was recovered from a woman between 18 and 30 years old in good health. The CDR3 bases are TGTGCCAGCAGCACTGGACAGGTGAACACCGGGGAGCTGTTTTTT. Encoded protein: CASSTGQVNTGELFF.